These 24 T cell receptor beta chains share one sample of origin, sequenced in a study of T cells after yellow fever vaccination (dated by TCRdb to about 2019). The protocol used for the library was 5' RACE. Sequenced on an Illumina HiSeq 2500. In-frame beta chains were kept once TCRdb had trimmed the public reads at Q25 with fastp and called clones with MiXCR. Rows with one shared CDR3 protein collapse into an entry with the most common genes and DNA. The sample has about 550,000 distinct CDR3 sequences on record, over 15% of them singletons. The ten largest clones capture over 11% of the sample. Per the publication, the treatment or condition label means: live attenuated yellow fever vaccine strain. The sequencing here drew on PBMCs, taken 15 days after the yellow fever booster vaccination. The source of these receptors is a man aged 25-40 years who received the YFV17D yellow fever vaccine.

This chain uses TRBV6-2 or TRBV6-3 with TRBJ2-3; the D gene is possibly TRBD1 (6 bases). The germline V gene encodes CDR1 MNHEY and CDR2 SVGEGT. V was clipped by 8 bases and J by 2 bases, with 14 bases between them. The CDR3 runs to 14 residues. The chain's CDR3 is CASGTAGVTDTQYF. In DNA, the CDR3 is TGTGCCAGCGGTACAGCAGGGGTCACAGATACGCAGTATTTT.

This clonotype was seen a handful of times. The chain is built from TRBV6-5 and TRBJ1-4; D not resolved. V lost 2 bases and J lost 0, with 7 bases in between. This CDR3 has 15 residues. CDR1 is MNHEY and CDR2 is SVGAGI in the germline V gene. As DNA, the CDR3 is TGTGCCAGCAGTTACGCGGTGACAACTAATGAAAAACTGTTTTTT. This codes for CASSYAVTTNEKLFF.

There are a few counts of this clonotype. CDR3 in DNA: TGTGCCAGCAGTTGGCTTGAAGTGGGAGAAGATGAGCAGTTCTTC. Translation gives CASSWLEVGEDEQFF. This chain uses TRBV2 with TRBJ2-1; D might be TRBD2 (5 bases). The CDR3 covers 15 residues. Looked up from germline, CDR1 is SNHLY and CDR2 is FYNNEI. The V gene lost 5 bases and the J gene lost 8 bases, with 19 bases spanning the gap.

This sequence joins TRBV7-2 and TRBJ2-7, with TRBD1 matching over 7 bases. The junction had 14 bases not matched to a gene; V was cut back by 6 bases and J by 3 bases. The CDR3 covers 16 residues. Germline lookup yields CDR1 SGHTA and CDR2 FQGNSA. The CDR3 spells CASRHTGTDLNYEQYF. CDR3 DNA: TGTGCCAGCAGACACACCGGGACAGACTTGAACTACGAGCAGTACTTC.

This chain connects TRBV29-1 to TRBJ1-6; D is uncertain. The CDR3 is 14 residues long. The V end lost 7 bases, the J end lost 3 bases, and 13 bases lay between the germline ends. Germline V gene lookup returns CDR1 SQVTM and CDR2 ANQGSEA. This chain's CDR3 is CSARARDYNSPLHF. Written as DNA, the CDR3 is TGCAGCGCCAGAGCGCGGGACTATAATTCACCCCTCCACTTT.

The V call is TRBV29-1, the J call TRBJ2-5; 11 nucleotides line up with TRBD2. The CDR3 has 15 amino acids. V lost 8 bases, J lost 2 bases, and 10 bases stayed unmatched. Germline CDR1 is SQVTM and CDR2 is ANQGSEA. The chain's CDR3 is CSFSLGTSGQETQYF. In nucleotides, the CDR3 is TGCAGCTTTTCTCTAGGGACTAGCGGTCAAGAGACCCAGTACTTC.

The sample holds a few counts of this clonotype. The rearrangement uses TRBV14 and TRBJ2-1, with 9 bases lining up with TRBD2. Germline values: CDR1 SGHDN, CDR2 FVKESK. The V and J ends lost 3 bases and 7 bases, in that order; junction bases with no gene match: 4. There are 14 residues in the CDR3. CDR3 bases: TGTGCCAGCAGCCATGATAGCGGGAGAAATGAGCAGTTCTTC. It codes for CASSHDSGRNEQFF.

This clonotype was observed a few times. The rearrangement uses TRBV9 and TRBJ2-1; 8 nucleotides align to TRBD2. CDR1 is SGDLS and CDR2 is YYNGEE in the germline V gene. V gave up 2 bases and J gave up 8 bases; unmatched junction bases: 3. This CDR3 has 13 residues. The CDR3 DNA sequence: TGTGCCAGCAGCGTCCGGGGGGGCGATGAGCAGTTCTTC. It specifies CASSVRGGDEQFF.

This chain's CDR3 is CASSVAENQPQHF. CDR3 sequence (DNA): TGTGCCAGCAGCGTAGCGGAGAATCAGCCCCAGCATTTT. The chain joins TRBV9 to TRBJ1-5; no reliable D call. This CDR3 comprises 13 residues. The germline gives CDR1 SGDLS, CDR2 YYNGEE. Trimming took 0 bases from V and 4 from J, leaving 5 bases between them.

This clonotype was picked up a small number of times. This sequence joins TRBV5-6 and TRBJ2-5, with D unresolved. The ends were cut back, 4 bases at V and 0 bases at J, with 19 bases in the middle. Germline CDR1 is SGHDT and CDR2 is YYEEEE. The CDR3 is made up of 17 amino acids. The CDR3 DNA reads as TGTGCCAGCAGCGGCCCCCCTGGCGTCACTTACCAAGAGACCCAGTACTTC. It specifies CASSGPPGVTYQETQYF.

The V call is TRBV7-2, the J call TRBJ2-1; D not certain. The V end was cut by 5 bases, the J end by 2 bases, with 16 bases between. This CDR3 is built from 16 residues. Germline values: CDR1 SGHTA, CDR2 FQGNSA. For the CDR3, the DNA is TGTGCCAGCAGCCCATGGATAGGCGGAACCTACAATGAGCAGTTCTTC. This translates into CASSPWIGGTYNEQFF.

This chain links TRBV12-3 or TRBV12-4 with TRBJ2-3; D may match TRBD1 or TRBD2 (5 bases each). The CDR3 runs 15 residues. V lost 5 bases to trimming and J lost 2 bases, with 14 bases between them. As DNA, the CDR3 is TGTGCCAGCAGTCGACGGGACGGTTTCACAGATACGCAGTATTTT. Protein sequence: CASSRRDGFTDTQYF.

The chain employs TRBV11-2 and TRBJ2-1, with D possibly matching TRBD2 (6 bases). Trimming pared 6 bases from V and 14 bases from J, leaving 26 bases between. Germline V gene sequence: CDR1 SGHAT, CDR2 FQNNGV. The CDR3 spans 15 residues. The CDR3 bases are TGTGCCAGCAGACGACCAGGAAAAGGGACCGGCGGGAAGTTCTTC. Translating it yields CASRRPGKGTGGKFF.

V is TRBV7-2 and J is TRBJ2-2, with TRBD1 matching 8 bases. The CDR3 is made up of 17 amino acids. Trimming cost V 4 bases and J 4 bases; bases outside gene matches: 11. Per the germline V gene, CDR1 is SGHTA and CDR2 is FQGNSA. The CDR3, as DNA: TGTGCCAGCAGCTCTCCACAAGGGACAGGCCCCACCGGGGAGCTGTTTTTT. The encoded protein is CASSSPQGTGPTGELFF.

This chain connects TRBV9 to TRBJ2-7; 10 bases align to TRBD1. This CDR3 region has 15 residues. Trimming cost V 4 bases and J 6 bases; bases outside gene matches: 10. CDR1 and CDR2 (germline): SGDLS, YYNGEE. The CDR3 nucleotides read TGTGCCAGCAGCCCCAGTTCGACAGGGGGCGGCGAGCAGTACTTC. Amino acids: CASSPSSTGGGEQYF.

The CDR3 sequence is CASSLGRLLTGQYF. The CDR3 DNA sequence: TGTGCCAGCAGCTTAGGTCGGCTCCTTACCGGGCAGTACTTC. J is TRBJ2-7 and V is TRBV5-6; no clear D gene. The CDR3 has 14 amino acids. V lost 2 bases to trimming and J lost 9 bases, with 18 bases between them. Germline V lookup: CDR1 SGHDT, CDR2 YYEEEE. Full variable domain (outside the CDR3, taken from reference TRBV5-6 and TRBJ2-7): DAGVTQSPTHLIKTRGQQVTLRCSPKSGHDTVSWYQQALGQGPQFIFQYYEEEERQRGNFPDRFSGHQFPNYSSELNVNALLLGDSALYLCASSLGRLLTGQYFGPGTRLTVT.

CDR3 sequence reads: CASRSYPSTDTQYF. CDR3 DNA: TGTGCCAGCAGATCGTACCCTAGCACAGATACGCAGTATTTT. This chain connects TRBV19 to TRBJ2-3; D uncertain. Germline values: CDR1 LNHDA, CDR2 SQIVND (reference sequence). This CDR3 is 14 amino acids long. V lost 9 bases and J 0 bases, leaving 13 bases between the germline ends. The variable domain in full, with the rest retrieved from reference TRBV19 and TRBJ2-3, is DGGITQSPKYLFRKEGQNVTLSCEQNLNHDAMYWYRQDPGQGLRLIYYSQIVNDFQKGDIAEGYSVSREKKESFPLTVTSAQKNPTAFYLCASRSYPSTDTQYFGPGTRLTVL.

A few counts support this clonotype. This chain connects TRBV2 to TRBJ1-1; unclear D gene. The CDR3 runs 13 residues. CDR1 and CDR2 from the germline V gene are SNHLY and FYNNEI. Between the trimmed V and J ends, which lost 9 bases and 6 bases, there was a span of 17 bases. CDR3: CASLRAPAPEAFF. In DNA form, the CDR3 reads TGTGCCAGTCTCCGGGCCCCGGCCCCTGAAGCTTTCTTT.

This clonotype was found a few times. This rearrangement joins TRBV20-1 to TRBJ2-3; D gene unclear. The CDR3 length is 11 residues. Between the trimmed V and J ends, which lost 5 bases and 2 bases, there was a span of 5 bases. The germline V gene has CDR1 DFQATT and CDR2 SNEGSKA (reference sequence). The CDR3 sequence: CSAADTDTQYF. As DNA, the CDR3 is TGCAGTGCTGCGGACACAGATACGCAGTATTTT.

The CDR3 sequence is CASSVTSEGEQFF. In DNA, the CDR3 is TGTGCCAGCAGCGTGACTAGCGAGGGTGAGCAGTTCTTC. The chain links TRBV9 to TRBJ2-1; 8 nucleotides agree with TRBD2. V lost 2 bases to trimming and J lost 9 bases; unmatched junction nucleotides: 4. Germline assignment: CDR1 SGDLS and CDR2 YYNGEE. The CDR3 spans 13 residues. Looking up the rest from reference TRBV9 and TRBJ2-1 gives the full variable domain: DSGVTQTPKHLITATGQRVTLRCSPRSGDLSVYWYQQSLDQGLQFLIQYYNGEERAKGNILERFSAQQFPDLHSELNLSSLELGDSALYFCASSVTSEGEQFFGPGTRLTVL.

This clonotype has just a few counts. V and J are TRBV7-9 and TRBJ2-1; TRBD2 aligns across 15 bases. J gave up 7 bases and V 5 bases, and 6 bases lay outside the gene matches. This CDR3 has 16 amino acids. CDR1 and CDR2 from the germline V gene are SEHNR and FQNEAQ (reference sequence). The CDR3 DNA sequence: TGTGCCAGCAGCACCGGACTAGCGGGAGGGCAGAATGAGCAGTTCTTC. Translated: CASSTGLAGGQNEQFF.

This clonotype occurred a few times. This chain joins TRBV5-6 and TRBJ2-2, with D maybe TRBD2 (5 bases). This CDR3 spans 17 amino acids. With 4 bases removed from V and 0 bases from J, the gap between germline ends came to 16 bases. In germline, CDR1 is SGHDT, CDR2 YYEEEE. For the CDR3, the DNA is TGTGCCAGCAGCAAGAGATTGGCTAGCCCGAACACCGGGGAGCTGTTTTTT. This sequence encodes CASSKRLASPNTGELFF.

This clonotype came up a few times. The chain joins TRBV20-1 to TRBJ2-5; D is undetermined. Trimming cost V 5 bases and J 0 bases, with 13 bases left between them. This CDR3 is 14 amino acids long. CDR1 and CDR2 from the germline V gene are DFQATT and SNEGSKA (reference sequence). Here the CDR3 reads CSAWAGTYQETQYF. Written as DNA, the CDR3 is TGCAGTGCTTGGGCCGGAACGTACCAAGAGACCCAGTACTTC.

The CDR3 loop is CASHGGRQETQYF. For the CDR3, the DNA is TGTGCCAGCCACGGAGGCCGGCAAGAGACCCAGTACTTC. The rearrangement joins TRBV2 to TRBJ2-5; D is perhaps TRBD2 (5 bases). CDR1 is SNHLY, CDR2 FYNNEI, per germline. The CDR3 loop spans 13 amino acids. V lost 8 bases, J lost 2 bases, and 12 bases lay in between.